A selection of T cell receptor beta chains follows, all from one sample in a study of blood T cell repertoires in COVID-19. Sequenced by immunoSEQ multiplex PCR; TCRdb stores in-frame clones only, minus some. The data show about 69,000 clones, around 88% seen once. Material for sequencing was peripheral blood. All receptors come from a middle-aged man with COVID-19, enrolled during active disease. The CDR3 runs from the conserved cysteine through the conserved F or W. Only some rows state a clone size, as once, few, many or a class for expanded clones.

-	16	TRBV21-1	TRBJ2-7	CASSDQPAAGGGGQYF
-	15	TRBV2	TRBJ1-1	CASNGEDRQATEAFF
few	20	TRBV5-1	TRBJ2-7	CASSSDYWTTGTGKNYEQYF
-	19	TRBV10-1	TRBJ2-1	CASSRAPGLAGELYNEQFF
once	13	TRBV13	TRBJ1-2	CASSPTGYYGYTF
-	18	TRBV5-4	TRBJ2-3	CASSLDGTGNRRTDTQYF
-	16	TRBV10-1	TRBJ2-2	CASSEGSGVGAGELFF
-	12	TRBV5-1	TRBJ1-1	CASSPQGAEAFF
few	16	TRBV27	TRBJ1-6	CASSLRPGTGNSPLHF
few	17	TRBV7-2	TRBJ2-2	CASSLRGGRWGTGELFF
-	13	TRBV10-3	TRBJ2-7	CAISPGGLEEQYF
few	14	TRBV7-2	TRBJ1-1	CASSSQTGGTEAFF
-	12	TRBV18	TRBJ2-1	CASSPAVNEQFF
-	19	TRBV4-1	TRBJ1-3	CASSLSGQGALSSGNTIYF
-	11	TRBV28	TRBJ1-4	CASSLQNWLFF
-	15	TRBV5-1	TRBJ2-7	CASRPDTHLSYEQYF
-	13	TRBV29-1	TRBJ1-1	CSVRRQGITEAFF
-	14	TRBV3-1/TRBV3-2	TRBJ1-1	CASSLKDRDTEAFF
-	13	TRBV6-5	TRBJ1-1	CASTGGQGAEAFF
-	14	TRBV10-1	TRBJ1-5	CASSEGQVHQPQHF
-	15	TRBV28	TRBJ1-1	CASSLAGGVSTEAFF
-	14	TRBV6-5	TRBJ1-5	CASATQGMGQPQHF
-	16	TRBV19	TRBJ1-1	CASSLGPQGSNTEAFF